Only one count was recorded for the clone carrying this T cell receptor beta chain. The sample originates from a study of blood T cell repertoires in COVID-19. Background on the study: Both acute and convalescent COVID-19 samples were obtained from the United States, Italy and Spain.

The CDR3 loop spans 16 amino acids. Germline V gene sequence: CDR1 KGHDR, CDR2 SFDVKD. Trimming removed 4 bases from V and 8 bases from J, with 21 bases in between. Clones were read by immunoSEQ multiplex PCR, and TCRdb kept only the in-frame ones, dropping some. The sample carries under 550,000 clones, roughly 90% recorded once. What was sequenced was peripheral blood. The V and J genes are TRBV24-1 and TRBJ2-3, with a weak D call TRBD1 (5 bases). The clonotype originates from a man younger than 35 with COVID-19, enrolled during active disease. The CDR3 DNA follows: TGTGCCACCAGTGAATCACCCAGGGCCCGCATCGGTACGCAGTATTTT. It specifies CATSESPRARIGTQYF.